These 10 T cell receptor beta chains share one sample of origin, sequenced in a study of blood T cell repertoires in COVID-19. Data came from immunoSEQ multiplex PCR; TCRdb stores just in-frame clones and leaves some out. The repertoire holds tens of thousands of clones, with roughly 86% as singletons. The sample comprised peripheral blood. The receptors here all came from a man aged 55 to 70 with active or convalescent COVID-19.

This chain connects TRBV5-8 to TRBJ2-5; 7 bases are shared with TRBD1. Trimming at V came to 4 bases and at J to 2 bases, leaving 2 bases not matched to a gene. The CDR3 is 13 amino acids. From germline, CDR1 is SGHTS and CDR2 YDEGEE. CDR3: CASSRDRQETQYF. CDR3 DNA sequence: TGTGCCAGCAGCCGGGACAGACAAGAGACCCAGTACTTC.

The chain uses TRBV28 and TRBJ1-5; 7 bases match TRBD1. The germline gives CDR1 MDHEN, CDR2 SYDVKM. CDR3 length equals 17 residues. Trimming cost V 3 bases and J 0 bases; bases outside gene matches: 8. The CDR3 here is CASSLGGTVYSNQPQHF. CDR3 nucleotide sequence: TGTGCCAGCAGTTTGGGCGGGACAGTTTATAGCAATCAGCCCCAGCATTTT.

The V and J genes are TRBV2 and TRBJ2-1; weak D call: TRBD1 (6 bases). The CDR3 has 15 residues. Looked up from germline, CDR1 is SNHLY and CDR2 is FYNNEI. V was trimmed by 2 bases and J by 6 bases, leaving 14 bases between them. The CDR3 here is CASSELRDISNEQFF. CDR3 DNA sequence: TGTGCCAGCAGTGAATTAAGGGACATTAGCAATGAGCAGTTCTTC.

In its sample, this clone was seen a few times. The CDR3 DNA reads TGTGCCAGCAGTTTGCCACAGATCTATGGCTACACCTTC. Translating gives CASSLPQIYGYTF. The rearrangement joins TRBV28 to TRBJ1-2, with D uncertain. This CDR3 has 13 amino acids. CDR1 is MDHEN and CDR2 is SYDVKM in the germline V gene. The ends were cut back, 3 bases at V and 4 bases at J, with 9 bases in the middle.

The rearrangement joins TRBV29-1 to TRBJ1-1; D remains unclear. The CDR3 spans 13 residues. Trimming removed 4 bases at V and 6 bases at J, with 15 bases between. Germline assignment: CDR1 SQVTM and CDR2 ANQGSEA. In nucleotides, the CDR3 is TGCAGCGTTGTTAACAGTCTAAATCCTGAAGCTTTCTTT. Amino acid sequence: CSVVNSLNPEAFF. The whole variable domain, remainder taken from reference TRBV29-1 and TRBJ1-1, is SAVISQKPSRDICQRGTSLTIQCQVDSQVTMMFWYRQQPGQSLTLIATANQGSEATYESGFVIDKFPISRPNLTFSTLTVSNMSPEDSSIYLCSVVNSLNPEAFFGQGTRLTVV.

The chain employs TRBV5-5 and TRBJ1-6, with D unclear. The germline V and J ends were trimmed by 7 bases and 8 bases, with 10 bases remaining between them. CDR1 is SGHKS, CDR2 YYEKEE, per germline (reference sequence). The CDR3 spans 12 residues. CDR3 DNA: TGTGCCAGCGGGCTTTCAGATTCACCCCTCCACTTT. Amino acids: CASGLSDSPLHF.

The chain couples TRBV7-8 to TRBJ2-7, with 11 bases identical to TRBD2. Germline CDR1 and CDR2: SGHVS and FQNEAQ. CDR3 length equals 15 residues. V shed 1 base, J shed 5 bases, and the junction held 4 bases outside the gene matches. The CDR3 region has the DNA TGTGCCAGCAGCTTAGTAGCGGGGGGGCCTGACGAGCAGTACTTC. Residues: CASSLVAGGPDEQYF.

V is TRBV30 and J is TRBJ2-7; possible D gene TRBD1, 6 bases. The germline V and J ends were trimmed by 3 bases and 3 bases, with 12 bases remaining between them. The CDR3 runs to 13 residues. The V gene's germline CDR1 is GTSNPN and CDR2 SVGIG (reference sequence). As DNA, the CDR3 is TGTGCCTGGAGCACCAGGGGCCTCTACGAGCAGTACTTC. Translated, it gives CAWSTRGLYEQYF.

The chain uses TRBV7-7 and TRBJ2-5, with D possibly TRBD2 on 5 matching bases. The CDR3 covers 15 residues. Trimming left V 2 bases short and J 5 bases short, with 15 bases between. CDR1 and CDR2 (germline): SSHAT, FNYEAQ (reference sequence). CDR3 DNA sequence: TGTGCCAGCAGCTTATCGGGCGGGTTGGTGGAGACCCAGTACTTC. Protein sequence: CASSLSGGLVETQYF.

The gene calls are TRBV5-6 and TRBJ1-1; 9 positions match TRBD1. The trim removed 2 bases at V and 1 base at J, leaving 6 bases unmatched. In germline, CDR1 is SGHDT, CDR2 YYEEEE. The CDR3 runs 16 residues. CDR3 sequence: CASSFGQGLENTEAFF. The CDR3 DNA follows: TGTGCCAGCAGCTTCGGACAGGGGCTGGAGAACACTGAAGCTTTCTTT.